This T cell receptor (beta chain) was sequenced during a study of cytomegalovirus exposure and HLA in healthy donors. Germline lookup yields CDR1 KGHSH and CDR2 LQKENI. V shed 1 base, J shed 0 bases, and the junction held 11 bases outside the gene matches. The CDR3 runs 19 residues. Primers: 60 Vbeta forward and 13 Jbeta reverse. Only in-frame clones appear in the TCRdb table, and some are missing; sequencing was by immunoSEQ multiplex PCR. The table lists 60,000 to 70,000 clones, approximately 80% of them singletons, with under 3% in the top ten. The material sequenced was PBMCs. The chain links TRBV18 to TRBJ1-3; 8 nucleotides line up with TRBD1. This receptor was identified in a woman under 40 in good health and CMV-seronegative. The CDR3 loop is CASSPRNRGQDNSGNTIYF. Here the CDR3 DNA reads TGTGCCAGCTCACCACGGAATAGGGGACAGGACAACTCTGGAAACACCATATATTTT.